This entry describes one T cell receptor (beta chain). Its cognate antigen is unknown. The entry originates in a study of post-analysis software for immune sequencing data. Looking at the study overall: The courses of disease that were included comprised relapsing-remitting, secondary progressive and progressive-relapsing multiple sclerosis. Study-level points and caveats: F measure clustering grouped samples strongly by preparation batch.

The TCR beta cDNA libraries contained unique molecular identifiers. Researchers reported around 510,000 cDNA molecules coming from roughly 0.93 to 9.6 million T cells. Each CDR3 protein is one row after TCRdb ran MiXCR on the PCR reads. The data show hundreds of thousands of distinct CDR3 sequences, roughly 46% seen once. The sample consisted of blood. The receptor was isolated from a girl aged 10 to 17 with multiple sclerosis.

The DNA of the CDR3 is TGCGCCAGCAGTGGACTAGGGCTGAACGAGCAGTACTTC. Encoded protein: CASSGLGLNEQYF. The rearrangement links TRBV10-2 to TRBJ2-7; the D gene is possibly TRBD2 (6 bases). Germline-derived CDR1 and CDR2 are WSHSY and SAAADI. Trimming took off 4 bases at V and 5 bases at J, with 12 bases between the two ends. This CDR3 spans 13 amino acids.